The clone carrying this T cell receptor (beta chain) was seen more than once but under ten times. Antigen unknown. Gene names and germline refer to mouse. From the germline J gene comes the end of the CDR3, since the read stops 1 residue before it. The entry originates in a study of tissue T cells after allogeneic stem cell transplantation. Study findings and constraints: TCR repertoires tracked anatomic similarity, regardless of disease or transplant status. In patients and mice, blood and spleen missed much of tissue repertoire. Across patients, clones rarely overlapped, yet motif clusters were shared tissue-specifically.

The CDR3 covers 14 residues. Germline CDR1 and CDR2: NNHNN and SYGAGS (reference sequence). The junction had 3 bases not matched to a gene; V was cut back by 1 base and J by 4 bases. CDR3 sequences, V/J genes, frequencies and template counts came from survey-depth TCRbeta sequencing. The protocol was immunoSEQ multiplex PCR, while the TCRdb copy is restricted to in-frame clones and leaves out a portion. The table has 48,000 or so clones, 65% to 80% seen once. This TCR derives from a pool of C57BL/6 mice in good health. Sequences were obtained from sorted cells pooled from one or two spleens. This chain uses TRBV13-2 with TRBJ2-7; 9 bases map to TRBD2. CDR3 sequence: CASGDTGGLYEQYF. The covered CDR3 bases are TGTGCCAGCGGTGATACTGGGGGGCTTTATGAACAGTAC.